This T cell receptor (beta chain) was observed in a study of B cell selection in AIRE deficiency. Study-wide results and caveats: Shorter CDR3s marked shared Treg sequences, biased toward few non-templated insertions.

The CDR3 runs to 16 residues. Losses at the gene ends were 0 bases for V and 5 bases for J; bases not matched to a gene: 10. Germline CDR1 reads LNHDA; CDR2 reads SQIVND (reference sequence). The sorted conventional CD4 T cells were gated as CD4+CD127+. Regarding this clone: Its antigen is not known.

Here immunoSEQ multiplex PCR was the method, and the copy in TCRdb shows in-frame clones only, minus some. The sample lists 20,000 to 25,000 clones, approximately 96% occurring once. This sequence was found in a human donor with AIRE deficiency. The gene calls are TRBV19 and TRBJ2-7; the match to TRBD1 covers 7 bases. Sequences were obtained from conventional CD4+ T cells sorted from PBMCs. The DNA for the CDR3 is TGTGCCAGTAGTATAGATCGTGTCAGGGGGTACGACGAGCAGTACTTC. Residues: CASSIDRVRGYDEQYF.